This TCR beta chain comes out of a study of blood T cell repertoires in COVID-19. The CDR3 runs 14 residues. V lost 2 bases and J 6 bases, leaving 15 bases between the germline ends. Looked up from germline, CDR1 is SGHDT and CDR2 is YYEEEE. The assay was immunoSEQ multiplex PCR, and TCRdb's table has in-frame clones only and misses some. The sample consists of around 340,000 clones, approximately 86% of them appearing once. The sequenced sample was peripheral blood. The origin of this receptor is an older woman with COVID-19, enrolled during active disease. The genes are TRBV5-6 and TRBJ2-7; possibly TRBD1 for D (6 bases). This CDR3 is CASSFDRTQAEQYF. Written as DNA, the CDR3 is TGTGCCAGCAGCTTCGACAGGACCCAAGCCGAGCAGTACTTC.